This T cell receptor beta chain is from a study of control samples from healthy donors and cancer patients. Method: immunoSEQ multiplex PCR; TCRdb's copy keeps in-frame clones and lacks some. The data contain under 150,000 clones, roughly 91% of them singletons. The source material was PBMCs. This TCR was sampled from a man aged 50-59 years with head and neck cancer.

As DNA, the CDR3 is TGTGCCAGCAGTTGGGACCCGGTCGGGTATAATTCACCCCTCCACTTT. Its translation is CASSWDPVGYNSPLHF. V usage is TRBV27 and J usage is TRBJ1-6; a possible D gene is TRBD1 (5 bases). CDR1 is MNHEY, CDR2 SMNVEV, per germline (reference sequence). This CDR3 comprises 16 residues. Trimming took off 4 bases at V and 4 bases at J, with 14 bases between the two ends.